This TCR beta chain was obtained from a study of blood T cell repertoires in COVID-19. Study-level background: Both acute and convalescent COVID-19 samples were obtained from the United States, Italy and Spain.

The CDR3 loop spans 14 amino acids. CDR1 and CDR2 from the germline V gene are SQVTM and ANQGSEA. J was trimmed by 4 bases and V by 5 bases; bases with no gene match: 10. Sequencing used immunoSEQ multiplex PCR; TCRdb keeps in-frame clones, though not all of them. Of approximately 340,000 clones listed, approximately 93% are singletons. This chain joins TRBV29-1 and TRBJ2-5, with 7 bases matching TRBD1. This receptor was identified in a woman in her thirties or forties who had been exposed to COVID-19. The specimen sequenced was PBMCs or T cells enriched from blood (not recorded which). CDR3 loop: CSVQKTGLSETQYF. The CDR3 region has the DNA TGCAGCGTTCAGAAGACAGGGCTGTCAGAGACCCAGTACTTC.